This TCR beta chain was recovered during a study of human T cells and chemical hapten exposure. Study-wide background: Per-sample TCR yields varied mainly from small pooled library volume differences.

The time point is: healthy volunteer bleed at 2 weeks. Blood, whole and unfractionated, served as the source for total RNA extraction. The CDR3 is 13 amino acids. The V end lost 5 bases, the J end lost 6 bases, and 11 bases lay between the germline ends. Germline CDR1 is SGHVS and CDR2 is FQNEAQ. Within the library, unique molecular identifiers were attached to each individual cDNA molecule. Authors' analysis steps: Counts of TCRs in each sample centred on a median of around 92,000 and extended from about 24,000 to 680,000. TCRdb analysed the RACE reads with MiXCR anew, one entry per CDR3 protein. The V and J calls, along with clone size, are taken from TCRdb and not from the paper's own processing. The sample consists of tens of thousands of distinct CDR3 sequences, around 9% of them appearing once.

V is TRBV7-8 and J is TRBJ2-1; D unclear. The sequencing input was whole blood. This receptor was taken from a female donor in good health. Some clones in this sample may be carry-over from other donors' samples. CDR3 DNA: TGTGCCAGCAGCCGGATTGGAGTCAATGAGCAGTTCTTC. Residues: CASSRIGVNEQFF.